A single sample gave rise to the 6 T cell receptor beta chains below, sequenced in a study of T cells in Graves' hyperthyroidism and ophthalmopathy. The investigators amplified TCR beta CDR3 regions from RNA transcripts. Carried out on the TCR CDR3, a first-round RT-PCR used the HTBI primer set. TCRdb recomputed calls from the multiplex PCR reads with MiXCR, one row per CDR3 protein. The sample lists some 720,000 distinct CDR3 sequences; about a sixth were seen once. The specimen sequenced was blood. The receptor set was obtained from a man aged 18 to 30 with Graves' hyperthyroidism.

Only a few counts were recorded for this clonotype. V and J are TRBV30 and TRBJ2-2; D is unresolved. Germline CDR1 GTSNPN, CDR2 SVGIG (reference sequence). This CDR3 has 14 residues. The V end was cut by 4 bases, the J end by 2 bases, with 11 bases between. Here the CDR3 DNA reads TGTGCCTGGATGAGGTCTATTAACACCGGGGAGCTGTTTTTT. The encoded protein is CAWMRSINTGELFF.

V usage is TRBV24-1 and J usage is TRBJ2-3, with D possibly matching TRBD2 (5 bases). This CDR3 is built from 17 residues. The ends were cut back, 2 bases at V and 4 bases at J, with 18 bases in the middle. CDR1 is KGHDR and CDR2 is SFDVKD in the germline V gene. CDR3 region: CATSDSRFGGSADTQYF. CDR3 DNA sequence: TGTGCCACCAGTGATTCCCGTTTCGGTGGGAGTGCAGATACGCAGTATTTT.

This clonotype was seen a handful of times. The genes are TRBV2 and TRBJ2-5; 9 bases fit TRBD1. Germline lookup yields CDR1 SNHLY and CDR2 FYNNEI. The CDR3 loop spans 15 amino acids. J gave up 5 bases and V 5 bases, and 9 bases lay outside the gene matches. CDR3 bases: TGTGCCAGCAGTCTCAACAGGGGGCCGGGGGAGACCCAGTACTTC. Protein product: CASSLNRGPGETQYF.

As to this clonotype: A read error may explain this, as a much larger clone is one base away. The rearrangement joins TRBV2 to TRBJ2-7; no firm D call. Germline CDR1 is SNHLY and CDR2 is FYNNEI. The ends were cut back, 5 bases at V and 2 bases at J, with 13 bases in the middle. The CDR3 is 14 amino acids. CDR3 sequence reads: CASSRVYLTYEQYF. CDR3 in DNA: TGTGCCAGCAGTAGGGTGTACTTGACCTACGAGCAGTACTTC.

This clonotype was observed a handful of times. This chain joins TRBV6-5 and TRBJ2-1; D is perhaps TRBD2 (5 bases). The CDR3 has 12 amino acids. CDR1 is MNHEY, CDR2 SVGAGI, per germline. V lost 4 bases, J lost 6 bases, and 7 bases lay in between. CDR3 sequence (DNA): TGTGCCAGCAGTTCTAGCCGCAATGAGCAGTTCTTC. This sequence encodes CASSSSRNEQFF.

This clonotype showed up many times. The chain carries TRBV2 and TRBJ2-7; D is unresolved. Trimming took off 6 bases at V and 3 bases at J, with 15 bases between the two ends. The length of the CDR3 is 14 residues. Looked up from germline, CDR1 is SNHLY and CDR2 is FYNNEI. CDR3 coding DNA: TGTGCCAGCAGGGAGACCCCGCTTAGCTACGAGCAGTACTTC. This gives the protein CASRETPLSYEQYF.